A selection of T cell receptor beta chains follows, all from one sample in a study of PD-1 blockade in classical Hodgkin lymphoma. TCRdb's table, derived via immunoSEQ multiplex PCR, lists solely in-frame clones and lacks some. Here the sample spans about 14,000 clones, 91% being singletons. Sequencing input: CD8+ T cells from blood. Receptor source: a human donor with classical Hodgkin lymphoma. CDR3s include the opening cysteine and the closing phenylalanine or tryptophan. Fields, in order: CDR3 protein, V gene, D gene, J gene. A D gene is named only where the DNA matches it firmly.

CDR3 protein: CASSPTRAGGTGELFF
V gene: TRBV28
D gene: TRBD1
J gene: TRBJ2-2

CDR3 protein: CASSLIGYYEQYF
V gene: TRBV7-9
D gene: NA
J gene: TRBJ2-7

CDR3 protein: CASSLLGPPGLNTEAFF
V gene: TRBV27
D gene: NA
J gene: TRBJ1-1

CDR3 protein: CARNTIYF
V gene: TRBV6-1
D gene: NA
J gene: TRBJ1-3

CDR3 protein: CASSLGSGRRTQYF
V gene: TRBV25-1
D gene: TRBD2
J gene: TRBJ2-5

CDR3 protein: CASRPTESTEAFF
V gene: TRBV7-9
D gene: NA
J gene: TRBJ1-1

CDR3 protein: CASSQGPRETQYF
V gene: TRBV14
D gene: NA
J gene: TRBJ2-5

CDR3 protein: CASRRDTSSGNTIYF
V gene: TRBV5-8
D gene: NA
J gene: TRBJ1-3

CDR3 protein: CASRGGTDNYGYTF
V gene: TRBV6-1
D gene: NA
J gene: TRBJ1-2

CDR3 protein: CASGTTGGGYTF
V gene: TRBV28
D gene: NA
J gene: TRBJ1-2

CDR3 protein: CASSPSDRDLSGANVLTF
V gene: TRBV9
D gene: TRBD1
J gene: TRBJ2-6

CDR3 protein: CASSLREIGGNTIYF
V gene: TRBV7-2
D gene: NA
J gene: TRBJ1-3

CDR3 protein: CASSPPAGGPGELFF
V gene: TRBV6-5
D gene: TRBD2
J gene: TRBJ2-2

CDR3 protein: CAITLAGGPNTGELFF
V gene: TRBV10-3
D gene: TRBD2
J gene: TRBJ2-2

CDR3 protein: CASSLGRVPEAFF
V gene: TRBV7-9
D gene: NA
J gene: TRBJ1-1

CDR3 protein: CASSGVASLGTTHYNEQFF
V gene: TRBV11-3
D gene: NA
J gene: TRBJ2-1

CDR3 protein: CASSLETPGGGYTF
V gene: TRBV7-7
D gene: NA
J gene: TRBJ1-2

CDR3 protein: CASSPLAAYEQYF
V gene: TRBV7-9
D gene: NA
J gene: TRBJ2-7

CDR3 protein: CASSPTRRGPEAFF
V gene: TRBV6-5
D gene: NA
J gene: TRBJ1-1

CDR3 protein: CASSLGAGALDTQYF
V gene: TRBV7-2
D gene: NA
J gene: TRBJ2-3

CDR3 protein: CASSHYQGSGELFF
V gene: TRBV4-1
D gene: NA
J gene: TRBJ2-2

CDR3 protein: CASGLYPGGYGYTF
V gene: TRBV12-5
D gene: TRBD1
J gene: TRBJ1-2

CDR3 protein: CASSQEGLAEETQYF
V gene: TRBV4-2
D gene: TRBD2
J gene: TRBJ2-5

CDR3 protein: CSVEDPLNRQGPSGANVLTF
V gene: TRBV29-1
D gene: TRBD1
J gene: TRBJ2-6

CDR3 protein: CASSLEGDTDTQYF
V gene: TRBV27
D gene: NA
J gene: TRBJ2-3

CDR3 protein: CASSTGLAGYNEQFF
V gene: TRBV6-5
D gene: TRBD2
J gene: TRBJ2-1

CDR3 protein: CASSQGGLAGVDGYNEQFF
V gene: TRBV7-3
D gene: TRBD2
J gene: TRBJ2-1

CDR3 protein: CASSLELGTYNEQFF
V gene: TRBV7-2
D gene: NA
J gene: TRBJ2-1

CDR3 protein: CASREDSRDNEQFF
V gene: TRBV27
D gene: NA
J gene: TRBJ2-1

CDR3 protein: CASSAEREMETQYF
V gene: TRBV9
D gene: TRBD2
J gene: TRBJ2-5

CDR3 protein: CASSLLGTGYEQYF
V gene: TRBV11-1
D gene: NA
J gene: TRBJ2-7

CDR3 protein: CASSLGRGNEQFF
V gene: TRBV27
D gene: TRBD2
J gene: TRBJ2-1

CDR3 protein: CASSQDNEIMTSPLSYNEQFF
V gene: TRBV14
D gene: NA
J gene: TRBJ2-1

CDR3 protein: CASSLYSGETQYF
V gene: TRBV27
D gene: NA
J gene: TRBJ2-5

CDR3 protein: CASSGPGLAEMSSYNEQFF
V gene: TRBV10-1
D gene: TRBD2
J gene: TRBJ2-1

CDR3 protein: CASSYPGENTGELFF
V gene: TRBV5-6
D gene: NA
J gene: TRBJ2-2

CDR3 protein: CASSGTSGSTGELFF
V gene: TRBV6-4
D gene: TRBD2
J gene: TRBJ2-2

CDR3 protein: CSVEIPDRGNTEAFF
V gene: TRBV29-1
D gene: TRBD1
J gene: TRBJ1-1

CDR3 protein: CASSQGRSSNYGYTF
V gene: TRBV4-1
D gene: NA
J gene: TRBJ1-2

CDR3 protein: CATSSDAASGANVLTF
V gene: TRBV15
D gene: NA
J gene: TRBJ2-6

CDR3 protein: CASSYSAGMEGYTF
V gene: TRBV6-6
D gene: NA
J gene: TRBJ1-2

CDR3 protein: CASSIDPVTGELFF
V gene: TRBV19
D gene: NA
J gene: TRBJ2-2

CDR3 protein: CASSLYQITEAFF
V gene: TRBV27
D gene: NA
J gene: TRBJ1-1

CDR3 protein: CAISDLWDRGRGDTEAFF
V gene: TRBV10-3
D gene: TRBD1
J gene: TRBJ1-1

CDR3 protein: CASSQFDGSPTEAFF
V gene: TRBV14
D gene: NA
J gene: TRBJ1-1

CDR3 protein: CASSGDSNEQFF
V gene: TRBV9
D gene: NA
J gene: TRBJ2-1

CDR3 protein: CASSYANQETQYF
V gene: TRBV6-5
D gene: NA
J gene: TRBJ2-5

CDR3 protein: CASSIGYGAQETQYF
V gene: TRBV19
D gene: NA
J gene: TRBJ2-5

CDR3 protein: CASRWQGGTEAFF
V gene: TRBV7-6
D gene: TRBD1
J gene: TRBJ1-1

CDR3 protein: CASRPDRGWETQYF
V gene: TRBV28
D gene: TRBD1
J gene: TRBJ2-5

CDR3 protein: CASSPLQGYYGYTF
V gene: TRBV5-1
D gene: NA
J gene: TRBJ1-2